The 18 T cell receptor beta chains in this list originate from one sample, sequenced in a study of CD8+ T cells in alopecia areata. This sample's treatment: oral pan-JAK inhibitor, 5-10 mg twice daily. cDNA serving as the sequencing template came from extracted, reverse transcribed RNA. Generated by immunoSEQ multiplex PCR, the TCRdb table keeps only in-frame clones and is missing some. Among around 97,000 clones listed, 80% to 90% were seen once. Sequencing used CD8+ T cells sorted from blood, obtained between weeks 30 and 35, from a patient treated with tofacitinib. The source is a human donor with alopecia areata.

This clone was observed once. The gene calls are TRBV29-1 and TRBJ2-7, with 10 bases lining up with TRBD1. After removal of 0 bases from V and 1 base from J, the junction contained 3 bases not matched to a gene. The germline V gene has CDR1 SQVTM and CDR2 ANQGSEA. The CDR3 consists of 15 residues. CDR3 bases: TGCAGCGTTGAAGAGGGGACAGGGGTGTCCTACGAGCAGTACTTC. Amino acid sequence: CSVEEGTGVSYEQYF.

The chain uses TRBV7-2 and TRBJ2-7; no clear D gene. This CDR3 is 13 amino acids long. Germline CDR1 and CDR2: SGHTA and FQGNSA. With 1 base removed from V and 2 bases from J, the gap between germline ends came to 6 bases. The CDR3 here is CASSLERAYEQYF. The CDR3 DNA is TGTGCCAGCAGCTTAGAAAGGGCCTACGAGCAGTACTTC.

The V and J genes are TRBV7-8 and TRBJ1-1, with D hard to call. The CDR3 has 17 residues. Germline V CDR1 and CDR2: SGHVS, FQNEAQ. Trimming shortened V by 5 bases and J by 3 bases, and 22 bases separated the two germline ends. CDR3 sequence reads: CASSEARSVALDTEAFF. Written as DNA, the CDR3 is TGTGCCAGCAGCGAGGCCCGTTCAGTGGCTTTGGACACTGAAGCTTTCTTT.

The V call is TRBV27, the J call TRBJ1-1, with a tentative D call TRBD1 (6 bases). From germline, CDR1 is MNHEY and CDR2 SMNVEV (reference sequence). This CDR3 spans 12 amino acids. V was pared by 7 bases and J by 1 base, with 7 bases between. The CDR3 spells CASKQGNTEAFF. In nucleotides, the CDR3 is TGTGCCAGCAAACAGGGGAACACTGAAGCTTTCTTT.

The CDR3 region has the DNA TGTGCCACCATGCTGTTAGGACAGGGCGACTCCTACGAGCAGTACTTC. Translating gives CATMLLGQGDSYEQYF. This sequence joins TRBV2 and TRBJ2-5; 8 bases align to TRBD1. With the DNA end fitting TRBJ2-7 better, the J assignment may be wrong. This CDR3 comprises 16 residues. The germline V gene encodes CDR1 SNHLY and CDR2 FYNNEI.

The count of this clone is one. The J gene is TRBJ1-1, the V gene TRBV9; D gene uncertain. V gave up 0 bases and J gave up 1 base, with 10 bases separating them. Germline V gene sequence: CDR1 SGDLS, CDR2 YYNGEE. The CDR3 has 15 amino acids. The CDR3 is CASSVGVSRNTEAFF. CDR3 DNA: TGTGCCAGCAGCGTAGGTGTCTCCCGGAACACTGAAGCTTTCTTT. Together with reference TRBV9 and TRBJ1-1, the CDR3 gives the full variable domain: DSGVTQTPKHLITATGQRVTLRCSPRSGDLSVYWYQQSLDQGLQFLIQYYNGEERAKGNILERFSAQQFPDLHSELNLSSLELGDSALYFCASSVGVSRNTEAFFGQGTRLTVV.

The chain uses TRBV7-9 and TRBJ2-7; D is uncertain. V lost 4 bases, J lost 6 bases, and 10 bases lay in between. This CDR3 contains 12 residues. From germline, CDR1 is SEHNR and CDR2 FQNEAQ (reference sequence). The CDR3 region has the DNA TGTGCCAGCAGCTCAGATTTCCCCGAGCAGTACTTC. Translating it yields CASSSDFPEQYF.

This clone was recorded once. J is TRBJ2-7 and V is TRBV7-9; D not certain. Germline values: CDR1 SEHNR, CDR2 FQNEAQ (reference sequence). The CDR3 totals 12 residues. Trimming removed 3 bases at V and 2 bases at J, with 5 bases between. The CDR3 here is CASSFSTYEQYF. Written as DNA, the CDR3 is TGTGCCAGCAGCTTCAGTACCTACGAGCAGTACTTC.

This clone was recorded a few times. This chain connects TRBV29-1 to TRBJ2-3; no firm D call. CDR1 and CDR2 (germline): SQVTM, ANQGSEA. The CDR3 sequence is 11 residues long. V lost 1 base to trimming and J lost 5 bases, with 4 bases between them. The DNA of the CDR3 is TGCAGCGTTGAAGGGAGAGATACGCAGTATTTT. Amino acid sequence: CSVEGRDTQYF.

The chain combines TRBV6-6 with TRBJ2-3; TRBD2 is a possible D gene (5 bases). CDR3 length equals 15 residues. CDR1 and CDR2 (germline): MNHNY, SVGAGI (reference sequence). Trimming left V 8 bases short and J 6 bases short, with 21 bases between. In DNA form, the CDR3 reads TGTGCCAGCGGTCGGAGGTTCGGAGCATTGGATACGCAGTATTTT. It is translated as CASGRRFGALDTQYF.

Here the CDR3 reads CASSQSTSGRMYEQYF. The CDR3 bases are TGTGCCAGCAGCCAATCTACTAGCGGGAGAATGTACGAGCAGTACTTC. The V and J genes are TRBV16 and TRBJ2-5, with 11 bases aligning to TRBD2. The DNA end is a closer match to TRBJ2-7, so the J assignment may be wrong. Germline CDR1 and CDR2: KGHSY and FQNENV. The length of the CDR3 is 16 residues.

This clone was detected a few times. The chain links TRBV29-1 to TRBJ2-1, with D tentatively TRBD2 (5 bases). Germline V gene sequence: CDR1 SQVTM, CDR2 ANQGSEA. The CDR3 is made up of 13 amino acids. The V end was cut by 7 bases, the J end by 2 bases, with 12 bases between. The CDR3 nucleotides read TGCAGCGGGCTAGCCGATACCTACAATGAGCAGTTCTTC. As protein: CSGLADTYNEQFF.

The V and J genes are TRBV7-9 and TRBJ1-1; D gene ambiguous. This CDR3 region has 13 residues. V lost 1 base, J lost 8 bases, and 11 bases lay in between. The germline V gene has CDR1 SEHNR and CDR2 FQNEAQ (reference sequence). The CDR3 reads CASSLVDEAEAFF. The CDR3 DNA is TGTGCCAGCAGCTTAGTTGATGAGGCGGAAGCTTTCTTT.

This sequence joins TRBV27 and TRBJ2-3; D possibly corresponds to TRBD1 (6 bases). The CDR3 is made up of 11 amino acids. Germline CDR1 is MNHEY and CDR2 is SMNVEV (reference sequence). The CDR3 nucleotides read TGTGCAGCGCAGGGGACAGATACGCAGTATTTT. Protein sequence: CAAQGTDTQYF.

This clone is a singleton in its sample. V and J are TRBV4-1 and TRBJ2-1, with 10 bases matching TRBD1. This CDR3 contains 19 residues. The germline gives CDR1 MGHRA, CDR2 YSYEKL. V was clipped by 0 bases and J by 2 bases; unmatched bases: 10. The CDR3 region has the DNA TGCGCCAGCAGCCAAGAAGAGGGACAGGGGTTTATTGCCTACAATGAGCAGTTCTTC. Protein: CASSQEEGQGFIAYNEQFF.

J is TRBJ2-5 and V is TRBV27; no clear D. CDR1 is MNHEY and CDR2 is SMNVEV in the germline V gene (reference sequence). The CDR3 extends over 15 amino acids. V lost 6 bases to trimming and J lost 2 bases, with 16 bases between them. DNA of the CDR3: TGTGCCAGCAGCAAAATCTTCGAGCCTCAAGAGACCCAGTACTTC. It specifies CASSKIFEPQETQYF.

About this clone: At one end the junction does not follow the germline gene, possibly because of a read error. The rearrangement links TRBV7-7 to TRBJ2-6; D gene uncertain. The germline V gene has CDR1 SSHAT and CDR2 FNYEAQ (reference sequence). This CDR3 contains 18 residues. Here the CDR3 DNA reads TGTGCTAGCAGCTTAGTTCCTTCCCGATACTCTGGGGCCAACGTCCTGACTTTC. This translates into CASSLVPSRYSGANVLTF.

V is TRBV6-5 and J is TRBJ2-7; TRBD2 matches 7 bases. This CDR3 has 15 amino acids. V was pared by 0 bases and J by 6 bases, with 8 bases of the junction left unmatched. Germline CDR1 MNHEY, CDR2 SVGAGI. The CDR3 sequence is CASSYSWGGDGEQYF. The CDR3 DNA sequence: TGTGCCAGCAGTTACTCGTGGGGGGGAGACGGCGAGCAGTACTTC.